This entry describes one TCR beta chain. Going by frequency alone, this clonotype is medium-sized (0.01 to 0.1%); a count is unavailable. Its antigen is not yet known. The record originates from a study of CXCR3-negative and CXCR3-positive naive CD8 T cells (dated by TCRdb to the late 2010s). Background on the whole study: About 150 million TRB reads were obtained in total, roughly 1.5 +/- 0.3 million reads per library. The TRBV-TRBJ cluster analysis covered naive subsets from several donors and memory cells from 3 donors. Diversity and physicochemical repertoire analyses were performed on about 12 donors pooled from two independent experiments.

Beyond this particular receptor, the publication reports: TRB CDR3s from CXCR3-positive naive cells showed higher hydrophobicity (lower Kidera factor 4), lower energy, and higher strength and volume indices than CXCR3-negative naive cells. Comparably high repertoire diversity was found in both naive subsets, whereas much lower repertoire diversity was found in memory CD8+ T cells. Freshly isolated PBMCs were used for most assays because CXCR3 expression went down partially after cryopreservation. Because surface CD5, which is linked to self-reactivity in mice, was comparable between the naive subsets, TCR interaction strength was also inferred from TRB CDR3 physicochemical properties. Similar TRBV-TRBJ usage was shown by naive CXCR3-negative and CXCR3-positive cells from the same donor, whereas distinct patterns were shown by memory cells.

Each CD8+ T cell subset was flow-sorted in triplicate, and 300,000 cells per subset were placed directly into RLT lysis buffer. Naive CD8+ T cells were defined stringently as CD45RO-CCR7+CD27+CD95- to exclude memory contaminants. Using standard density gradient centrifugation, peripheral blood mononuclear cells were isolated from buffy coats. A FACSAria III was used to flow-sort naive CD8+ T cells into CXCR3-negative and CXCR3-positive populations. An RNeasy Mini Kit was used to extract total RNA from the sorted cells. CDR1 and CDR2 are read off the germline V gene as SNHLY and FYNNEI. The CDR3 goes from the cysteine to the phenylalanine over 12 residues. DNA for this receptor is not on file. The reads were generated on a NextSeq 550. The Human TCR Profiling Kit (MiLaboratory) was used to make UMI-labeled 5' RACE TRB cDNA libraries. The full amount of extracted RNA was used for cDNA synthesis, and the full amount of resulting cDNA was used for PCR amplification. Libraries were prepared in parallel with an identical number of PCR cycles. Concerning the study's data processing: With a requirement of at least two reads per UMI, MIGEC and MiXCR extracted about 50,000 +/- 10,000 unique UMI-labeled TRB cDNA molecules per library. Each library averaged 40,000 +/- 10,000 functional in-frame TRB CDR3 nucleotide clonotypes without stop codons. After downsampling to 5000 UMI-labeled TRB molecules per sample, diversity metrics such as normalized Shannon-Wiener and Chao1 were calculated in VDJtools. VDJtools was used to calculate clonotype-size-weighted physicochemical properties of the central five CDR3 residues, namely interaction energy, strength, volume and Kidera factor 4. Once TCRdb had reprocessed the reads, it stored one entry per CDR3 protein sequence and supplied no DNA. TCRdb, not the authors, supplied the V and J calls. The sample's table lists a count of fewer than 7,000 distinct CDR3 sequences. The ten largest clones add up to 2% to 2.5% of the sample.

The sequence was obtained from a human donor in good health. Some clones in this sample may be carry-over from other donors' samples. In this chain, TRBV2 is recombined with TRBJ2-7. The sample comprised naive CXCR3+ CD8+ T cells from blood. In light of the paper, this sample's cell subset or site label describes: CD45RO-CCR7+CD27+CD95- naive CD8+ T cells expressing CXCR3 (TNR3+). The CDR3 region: CASWSASYEQYF.